Given below is one T cell receptor beta chain in context. This clonotype has a count of ten or more. Its antigen has not been determined. Base-call qualities are not available, and no considerably larger clone is one nucleotide away. The data are from a study of T cells of healthy individuals (dated by TCRdb to 2017 to 2018). CDR1 SNHLY and CDR2 FYNNEI are derived from the germline V gene. The CDR3 sequence holds 15 residues, the cysteine and phenylalanine included. The read is trimmed to its CDR3 DNA, 45 bases read in frame from base 1. V loses 7 bases at its end and J loses 4 bases; junction bases beyond the gene matches: 7. Library generation was performed with 5' RACE. TCRdb shows the sequencer as Illumina MiSeq. The public reads were run again by TCRdb, first through fastp at Q25 and then through MiXCR, and only productive beta chains were kept. Records with the same CDR3 protein are collapsed into one entry carrying the most frequent genes and DNA. This sample lists about 41,000 distinct CDR3 sequences; 4.5% were detected once. The ten biggest clones cover around 9.6% of the sample.

The sequence was obtained from a human donor in good health. In this chain, TRBV2 is recombined with TRBJ2-5, and 12 junctional nucleotides match TRBD2. The CDR3 region reads CASKRSSGGAETQYF. The sequenced DNA: TGTGCCAGCAAGAGATCTAGCGGGGGGGCAGAGACCCAGTACTTC.